Listed below are T cell receptor beta chains from one sample, sequenced in a study of radiotherapy plus CTLA-4 blockade in lung cancer. Generated by immunoSEQ multiplex PCR, the TCRdb table keeps only in-frame clones and is missing some. This sample has over 80,000 clones, with roughly four fifths found just once. Sequenced material: peripheral blood, taken from a patient treated with radiotherapy plus ipilimumab. The receptors shown here come from a human donor with non-small cell lung cancer who had stable disease on radiotherapy plus ipilimumab. Both conserved end residues are part of each CDR3. A D gene is named only where the DNA matches it firmly. The size of a clone is reported for some rows only, either as once, few or many, or as a class for expanded clones.

TRBV7-2	TRBJ2-1	TRBD2	once	CASSLGSSGGAFEQFF
TRBV10-2	TRBJ1-1	TRBD1	.	CASSGQGGGSTEAFF
TRBV6-1	TRBJ1-1	TRBD1	.	CASSTGGLWNTEAFF
TRBV7-2	TRBJ2-2	.	.	CASSLASTKGGTGELFF
TRBV25-1	TRBJ1-3	.	.	CASSESKRGSSGNTIYF
TRBV7-8	TRBJ1-4	TRBD1	.	CASRQGALPGEKLFF
TRBV10-3	TRBJ2-1	TRBD1	.	CAISDTGQGPNEQFF
TRBV5-1	TRBJ2-7	.	medium-sized	CASSFEGHEQYF
TRBV6-6	TRBJ1-5	.	.	CASSLGELQPQHF
TRBV19	TRBJ2-1	TRBD1	.	CASSLTGHNEQFF
TRBV11-2	TRBJ2-7	TRBD2	.	CASSLEGTSGTYEQYF
TRBV27	TRBJ1-1	TRBD1	.	CASSSRQGLTEAFF
TRBV6-1	TRBJ2-1	TRBD2	.	CASSEMGGVTSGPGNEQFF
TRBV5-1	TRBJ2-6	TRBD1	once	CASSLGTGVSGANVLTF
TRBV7-9	TRBJ1-5	.	.	CASSPQGGSGNQPQHF
TRBV27	TRBJ1-5	.	.	CASSFWGQPQHF
TRBV20-1	TRBJ1-1	.	.	CSARDGTEAFF
TRBV18	TRBJ1-1	TRBD1	once	CASSPPGTANLNTEAFF
TRBV6-6	TRBJ2-5	TRBD1	.	CASNNRGPQETQYF
TRBV19	TRBJ1-5	.	.	CANPLTPRQRDSNQPQHF
TRBV6-1	TRBJ1-2	.	.	CASRATDNYGYTF
TRBV30	TRBJ1-1	.	.	CAWRNRGVTRTEAFF
TRBV6-5	TRBJ2-1	.	.	CASSRTRTIPNEQFF
TRBV11-2	TRBJ2-3	.	.	CASSLDTQYF
TRBV11-2	TRBJ2-3	.	.	CASSLELGDTQYF
TRBV7-3	TRBJ1-3	TRBD1	.	CASSQPGQSSGNTIYF
TRBV6-1	TRBJ2-1	TRBD2	.	CASSVASGGPYNEQFF
TRBV7-2	TRBJ2-1	.	.	CASSLQLANFNEQFF
TRBV19	TRBJ1-5	.	.	CASSITTGNQPQHF
TRBV27	TRBJ2-2	TRBD1	once	CASSPRDRATGELFF
TRBV20-1	TRBJ2-7	.	.	CSAGQYEQYF
TRBV18	TRBJ1-6	.	.	CASSLGRANSPLHF
TRBV2	TRBJ2-3	.	.	CAFTRGSTDTQYF